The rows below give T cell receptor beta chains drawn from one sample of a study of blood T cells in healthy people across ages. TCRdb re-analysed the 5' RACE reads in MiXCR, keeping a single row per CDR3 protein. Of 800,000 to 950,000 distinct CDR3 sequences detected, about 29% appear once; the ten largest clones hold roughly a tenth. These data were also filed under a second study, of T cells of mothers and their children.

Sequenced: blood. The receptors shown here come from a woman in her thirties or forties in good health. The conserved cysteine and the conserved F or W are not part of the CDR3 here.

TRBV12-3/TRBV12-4	AGSLAGRGYT
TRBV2	ASRVGSQENEQF
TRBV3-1	ASSQGYSEQF
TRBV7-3	ASSSMGGGETQY
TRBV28	ASRRNRAFNGELF
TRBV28	ASSLATVNYGYT
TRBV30	ACPRQGSLDYGYT
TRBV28	ASSPRRGGKSPRNEQF
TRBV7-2	ASSLQATSGSPSTDTQY
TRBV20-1	SAPPGQGGGEQF
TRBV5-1	ASSFNGGLEAF
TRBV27	ASSLMLGAGAF
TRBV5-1	ASSLAGQSKLF
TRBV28	ASSWGGGLDTQY
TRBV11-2	AGSLGWGGEQF
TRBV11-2	ASSLDNPGANVLT
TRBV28	ASSMTGSGNQPQH
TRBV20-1	SATRGLQVNQPQH
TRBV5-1	ASSDRTGGGGTEAF
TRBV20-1	SARDGGGRGEKLF
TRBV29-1	SVEGGQASNYGYT
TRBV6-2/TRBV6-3	ASRDFDNEQF
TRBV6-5	ASILSTASGNTIY
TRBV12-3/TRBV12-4	ASRSALRETQY
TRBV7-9	AYQRGTNEKLF
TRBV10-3	AISESGDSSYEQY
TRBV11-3	ASSATGRMSSYNEQF